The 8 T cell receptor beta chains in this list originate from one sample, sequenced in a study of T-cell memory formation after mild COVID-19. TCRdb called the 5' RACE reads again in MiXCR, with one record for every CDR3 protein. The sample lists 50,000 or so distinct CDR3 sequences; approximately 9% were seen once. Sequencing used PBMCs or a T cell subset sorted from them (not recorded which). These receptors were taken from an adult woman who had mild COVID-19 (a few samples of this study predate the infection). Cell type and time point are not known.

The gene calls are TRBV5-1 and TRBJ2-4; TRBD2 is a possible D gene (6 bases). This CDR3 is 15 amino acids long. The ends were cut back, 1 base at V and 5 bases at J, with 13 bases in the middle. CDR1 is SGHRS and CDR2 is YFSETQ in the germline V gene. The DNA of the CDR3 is TGCGCCAGCAGCTTGATACCGACTAGAGAAAACATTCAGTACTTC. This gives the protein CASSLIPTRENIQYF. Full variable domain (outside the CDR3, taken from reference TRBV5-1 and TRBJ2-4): KAGVTQTPRYLIKTRGQQVTLSCSPISGHRSVSWYQQTPGQGLQFLFEYFSETQRNKGNFPGRFSGRQFSNSRSEMNVSTLELGDSALYLCASSLIPTRENIQYFGAGTRLSVL.

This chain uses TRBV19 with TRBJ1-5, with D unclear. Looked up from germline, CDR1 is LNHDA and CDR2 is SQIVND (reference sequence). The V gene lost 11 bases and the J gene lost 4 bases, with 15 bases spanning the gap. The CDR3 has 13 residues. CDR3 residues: CASREVRNQPQHF. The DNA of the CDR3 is TGTGCCTCTCGGGAGGTCCGGAATCAGCCCCAGCATTTT.

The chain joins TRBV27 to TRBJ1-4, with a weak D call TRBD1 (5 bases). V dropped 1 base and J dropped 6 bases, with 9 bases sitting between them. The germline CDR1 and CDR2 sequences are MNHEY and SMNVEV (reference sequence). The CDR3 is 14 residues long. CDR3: CASSLYRGDEKLFF. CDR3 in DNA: TGTGCCAGCAGTTTATATAGGGGTGATGAAAAACTGTTTTTT.

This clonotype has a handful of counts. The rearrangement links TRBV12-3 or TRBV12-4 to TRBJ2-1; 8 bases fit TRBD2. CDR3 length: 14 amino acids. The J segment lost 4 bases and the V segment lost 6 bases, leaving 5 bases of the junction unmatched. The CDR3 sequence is CASSNREGYNEQFF. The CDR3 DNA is TGTGCCAGCAGCAACCGGGAGGGTTACAATGAGCAGTTCTTC.

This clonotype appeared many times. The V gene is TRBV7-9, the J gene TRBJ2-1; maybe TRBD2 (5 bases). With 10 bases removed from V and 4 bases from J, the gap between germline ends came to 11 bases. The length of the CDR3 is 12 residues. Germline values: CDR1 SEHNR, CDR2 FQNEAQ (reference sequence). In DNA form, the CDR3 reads TGTGCCACGGAGGAGAAATACAATGAGCAGTTCTTC. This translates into CATEEKYNEQFF. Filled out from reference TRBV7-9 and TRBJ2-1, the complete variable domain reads DTGVSQNPRHKITKRGQNVTFRCDPISEHNRLYWYRQTLGQGPEFLTYFQNEAQLEKSRLLSDRFSAERPKGSFSTLEIQRTEQGDSAMYLCATEEKYNEQFFGPGTRLTVL.

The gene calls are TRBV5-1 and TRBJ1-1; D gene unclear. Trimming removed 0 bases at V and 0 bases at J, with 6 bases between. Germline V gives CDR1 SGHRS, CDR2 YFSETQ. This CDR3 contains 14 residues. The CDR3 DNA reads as TGCGCCAGCAGCTTGGACGGGATGAACACTGAAGCTTTCTTT. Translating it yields CASSLDGMNTEAFF.

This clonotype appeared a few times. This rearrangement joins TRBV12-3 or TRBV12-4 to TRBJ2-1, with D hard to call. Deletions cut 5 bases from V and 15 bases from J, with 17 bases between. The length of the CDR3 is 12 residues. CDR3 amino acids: CASSRDDSWRFF. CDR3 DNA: TGTGCCAGCAGTCGAGACGACTCCTGGCGGTTCTTC.

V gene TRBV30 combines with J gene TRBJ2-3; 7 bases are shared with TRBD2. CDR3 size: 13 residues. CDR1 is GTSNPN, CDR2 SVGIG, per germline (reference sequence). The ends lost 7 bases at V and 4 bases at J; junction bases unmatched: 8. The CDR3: CASLNGRSDTQYF. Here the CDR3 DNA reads TGTGCCTCCCTCAACGGGAGGTCAGATACGCAGTATTTT.